This T cell receptor (beta chain) is drawn from a study of cytotoxic CD8 clonotypes in ibrutinib-treated CLL. Note on this clone: What it recognizes is unknown.

Overall study findings and caveats: Sustained-remission and progressing patients had unequal sampling times.

Some clones are missing from TCRdb's copy, which holds only in-frame ones; the method was immunoSEQ multiplex PCR. The sample holds almost 45,000 clones, roughly three quarters seen once. The germline CDR1 and CDR2 sequences are SGHVS and FNYEAQ. V was cut by 5 bases and J by 5 bases, with 17 bases left in between. This CDR3 is 15 amino acids long. The J gene is TRBJ2-3, the V gene TRBV7-6; D perhaps matches TRBD2 (5 bases). The sequence came from a human donor with chronic lymphocytic leukemia. Source: PBMCs, taken after 12 months of ibrutinib treatment. CDR3 loop: CASSLPSGGRDTQYF. DNA of the CDR3: TGTGCCAGCAGCCTACCGAGCGGAGGTCGAGATACGCAGTATTTT.